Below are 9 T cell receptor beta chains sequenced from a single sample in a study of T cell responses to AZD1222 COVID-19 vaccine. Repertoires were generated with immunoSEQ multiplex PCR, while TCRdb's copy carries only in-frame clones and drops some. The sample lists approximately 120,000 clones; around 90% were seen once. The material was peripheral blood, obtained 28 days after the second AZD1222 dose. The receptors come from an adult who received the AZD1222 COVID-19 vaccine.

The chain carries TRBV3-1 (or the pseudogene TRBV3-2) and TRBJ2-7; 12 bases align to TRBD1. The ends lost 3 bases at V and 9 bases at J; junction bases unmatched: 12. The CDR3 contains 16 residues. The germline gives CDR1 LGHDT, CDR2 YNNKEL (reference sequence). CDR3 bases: TGTGCCAGCAGCCAGGTGGGACAGGGGGCTCCCGACGGGCAGTACTTC. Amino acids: CASSQVGQGAPDGQYF.

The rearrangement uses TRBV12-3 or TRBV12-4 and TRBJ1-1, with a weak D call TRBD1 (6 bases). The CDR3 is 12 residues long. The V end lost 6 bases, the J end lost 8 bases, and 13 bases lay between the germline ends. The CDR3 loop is CASSRGGREAFF. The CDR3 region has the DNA TGTGCCAGCAGCAGGGGCGGCAGGGAAGCTTTCTTT.

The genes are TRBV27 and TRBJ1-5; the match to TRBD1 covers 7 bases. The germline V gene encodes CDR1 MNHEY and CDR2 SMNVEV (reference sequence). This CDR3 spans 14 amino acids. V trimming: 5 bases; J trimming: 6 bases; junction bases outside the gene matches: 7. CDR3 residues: CASSMSRGAQPQHF. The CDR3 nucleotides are TGTGCCAGCAGTATGTCCAGGGGGGCTCAGCCCCAGCATTTT.

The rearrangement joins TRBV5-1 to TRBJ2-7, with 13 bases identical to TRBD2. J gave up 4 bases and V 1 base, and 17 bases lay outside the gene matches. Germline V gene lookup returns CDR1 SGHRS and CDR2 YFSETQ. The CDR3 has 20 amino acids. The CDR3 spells CASSLTDLGLAGVQSYEQYF. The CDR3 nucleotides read TGCGCCAGCAGCTTGACTGACCTCGGACTAGCGGGAGTTCAGTCATACGAGCAGTACTTC.

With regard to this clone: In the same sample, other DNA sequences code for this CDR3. In nucleotides, the CDR3 is TGTGCCAGCAGTTACTCGCGGGGAGGCTACACCTTC. It encodes CASSYSRGGYTF. The chain joins TRBV6-5 to TRBJ1-2; no clear D gene. The CDR3 runs to 12 residues. V was trimmed by 0 bases and J by 8 bases, leaving 7 bases between them. The germline CDR1 and CDR2 sequences are MNHEY and SVGAGI.

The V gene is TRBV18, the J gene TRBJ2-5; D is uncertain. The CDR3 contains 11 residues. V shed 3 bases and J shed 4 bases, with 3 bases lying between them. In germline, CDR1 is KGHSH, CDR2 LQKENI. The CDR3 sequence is CASSPGETQYF. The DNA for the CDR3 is TGTGCCAGCTCACCGGGAGAGACCCAGTACTTC.

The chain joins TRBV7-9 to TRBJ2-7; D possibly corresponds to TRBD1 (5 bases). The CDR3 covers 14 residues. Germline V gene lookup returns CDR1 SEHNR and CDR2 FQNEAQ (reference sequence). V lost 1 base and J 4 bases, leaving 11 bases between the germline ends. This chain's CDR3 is CASSLGGQFYEQYF. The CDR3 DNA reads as TGTGCCAGCAGCTTAGGGGGCCAGTTTTACGAGCAGTACTTC.

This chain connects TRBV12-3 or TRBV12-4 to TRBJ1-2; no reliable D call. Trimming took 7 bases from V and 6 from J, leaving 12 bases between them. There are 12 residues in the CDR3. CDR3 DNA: TGTGCCAGCACCAAGGAAGGAGATGGCTACACCTTC. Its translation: CASTKEGDGYTF.

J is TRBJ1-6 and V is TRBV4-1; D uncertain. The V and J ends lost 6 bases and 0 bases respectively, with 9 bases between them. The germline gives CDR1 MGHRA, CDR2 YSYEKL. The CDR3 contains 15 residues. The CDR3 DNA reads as TGCGCCAGCAGGCATGAGAGCTCCTATAATTCACCCCTCCACTTT. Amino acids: CASRHESSYNSPLHF.